The present entry profiles one TCR beta chain with its context. This sample is part of a study of cytomegalovirus exposure and HLA in healthy donors. The CDR3 spans 15 residues. Germline loops: CDR1 SGHNT, CDR2 YYREEE (reference sequence). J gave up 6 bases and V 2 bases, and 6 bases lay outside the gene matches. 60 Vbeta and 13 Jbeta primers were used in PCR. TCRdb's copy holds only in-frame clones and misses some; the assay was immunoSEQ multiplex PCR. The sample lists around 170,000 clones, around 83% occurring once. Sequenced material: PBMCs. The clonotype originates from a woman aged 18-29 years in good health and CMV-seronegative. This sequence joins TRBV5-4 and TRBJ2-7; TRBD1 matches 12 bases. CDR3 in amino acids: CASSLYRDRGREQYF. CDR3 DNA sequence: TGTGCCAGCAGCTTATATCGGGACAGGGGGCGCGAGCAGTACTTC.